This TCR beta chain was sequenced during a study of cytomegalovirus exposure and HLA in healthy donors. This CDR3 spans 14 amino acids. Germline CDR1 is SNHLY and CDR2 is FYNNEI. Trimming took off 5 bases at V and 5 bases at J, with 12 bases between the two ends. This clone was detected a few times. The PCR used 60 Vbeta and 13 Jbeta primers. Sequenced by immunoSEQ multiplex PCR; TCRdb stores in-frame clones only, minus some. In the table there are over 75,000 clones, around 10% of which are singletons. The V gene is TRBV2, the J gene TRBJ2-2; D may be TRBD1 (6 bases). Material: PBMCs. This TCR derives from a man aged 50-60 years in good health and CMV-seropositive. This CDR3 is CASSSYRDTGELFF. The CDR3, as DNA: TGTGCCAGCAGTTCATACAGGGATACCGGGGAGCTGTTTTTT.